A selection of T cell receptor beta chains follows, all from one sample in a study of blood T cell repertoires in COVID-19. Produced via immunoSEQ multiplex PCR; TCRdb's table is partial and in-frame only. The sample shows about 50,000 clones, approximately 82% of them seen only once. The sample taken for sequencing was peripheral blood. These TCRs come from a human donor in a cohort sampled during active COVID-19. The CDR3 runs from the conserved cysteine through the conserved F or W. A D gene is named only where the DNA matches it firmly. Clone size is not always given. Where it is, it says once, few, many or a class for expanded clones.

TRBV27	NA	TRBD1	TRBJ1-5	TGTGCCAGCAGTATACCCCGCGACAGGGGGCGCGTAATAATGCAGCCCCAGCATTTT	CASSIPRDRGRVIMQPQHF
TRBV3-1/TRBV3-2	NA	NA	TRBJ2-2	TGTGCCAGCAGCCACCTAGAACGCACCGGGGAGCTGTTTTTT	CASSHLERTGELFF
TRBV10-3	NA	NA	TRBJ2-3	TGTGCCACCCAACCTAGTTTGGCCGGGGATACGCAGTATTTT	CATQPSLAGDTQYF
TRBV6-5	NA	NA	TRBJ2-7	TGTGCCAGCAGTTACGAGGGAAATGGGGAGCAGTACTTC	CASSYEGNGEQYF
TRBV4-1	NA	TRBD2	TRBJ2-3	TGCGCCAGCAGCCAAACGGGAGGGGGGGATGCAGATACGCAGTATTTT	CASSQTGGGDADTQYF
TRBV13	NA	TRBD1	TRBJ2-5	TGTGCCAGCAGCCCCGGGACAGGCCAAGAGACCCAGTACTTC	CASSPGTGQETQYF
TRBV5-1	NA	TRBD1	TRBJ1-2	TGCGCCAGCAGCTCGATAATTCTGGGACAGGGTAACTATGGCTACACCTTC	CASSSIILGQGNYGYTF
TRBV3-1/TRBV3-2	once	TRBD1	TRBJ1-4	TGTGCCAGCAGCCCCCAGACAGGGCATAATGAAAAACTGTTTTTT	CASSPQTGHNEKLFF
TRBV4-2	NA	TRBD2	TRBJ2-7	TGTGCCAGCAGCCACGAGCGGGGGGCCCGAGACGAGCAGTACTTC	CASSHERGARDEQYF
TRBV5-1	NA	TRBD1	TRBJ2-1	TGCGCCAGCAGCCGGACCTTAGGGGACAGGGCGTACAATGAGCAGTTCTTC	CASSRTLGDRAYNEQFF
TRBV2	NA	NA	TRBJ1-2	TGTGCCAGCCTCTTAGACACCCTCGGGGACTATGGCTACACCTTC	CASLLDTLGDYGYTF
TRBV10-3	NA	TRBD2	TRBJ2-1	TGTGCCACGATAGCGGGGGTTGCGTACAATGAGCAGTTCTTC	CATIAGVAYNEQFF
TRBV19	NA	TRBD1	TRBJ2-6	TGTGCCAGTCGAGAGAAGACAGGGGGATCTACTGGGGCCAACGTCCTGACTTTC	CASREKTGGSTGANVLTF
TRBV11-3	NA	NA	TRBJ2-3	TGTGCCAGCAGCTTAGTACGGGGTCATACGCAGTATTTT	CASSLVRGHTQYF
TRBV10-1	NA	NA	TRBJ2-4	TGCGCCAGCAGTGAGAACGGGAGACTAGCCAAAAACATTCAGTACTTC	CASSENGRLAKNIQYF
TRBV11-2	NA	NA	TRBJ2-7	TGTGCCAGCAGCCGTGCGGGGATCTACGAGCAGTACTTC	CASSRAGIYEQYF
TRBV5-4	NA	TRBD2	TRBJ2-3	TGTGCCAGCAGCCACCCTAGCGGGGGGGCCGCGGATACGCAGTATTTT	CASSHPSGGAADTQYF
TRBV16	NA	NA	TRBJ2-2	TGTGCCAGCAGCCAATACGGCGGGACGTTCGGGGAGCTGTTTTTT	CASSQYGGTFGELFF
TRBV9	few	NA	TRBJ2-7	TGTGCCAGCAGCGTAGCAACCGGAGGAAACTACGAGCAGTACTTC	CASSVATGGNYEQYF
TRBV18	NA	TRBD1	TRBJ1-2	TGTGCCAGCTCACCACCGGGACAGGGGTTACAGGGCTACACCTTC	CASSPPGQGLQGYTF
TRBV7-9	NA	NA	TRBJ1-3	TGTGCCAGCAGCTTAGGAGGACTCTCCGGAAACACCATATATTTT	CASSLGGLSGNTIYF
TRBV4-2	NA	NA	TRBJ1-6	TGTGCCAGCAGCCCAAGCTGGGGGCCAGAATCACCCCTCCACTTT	CASSPSWGPESPLHF